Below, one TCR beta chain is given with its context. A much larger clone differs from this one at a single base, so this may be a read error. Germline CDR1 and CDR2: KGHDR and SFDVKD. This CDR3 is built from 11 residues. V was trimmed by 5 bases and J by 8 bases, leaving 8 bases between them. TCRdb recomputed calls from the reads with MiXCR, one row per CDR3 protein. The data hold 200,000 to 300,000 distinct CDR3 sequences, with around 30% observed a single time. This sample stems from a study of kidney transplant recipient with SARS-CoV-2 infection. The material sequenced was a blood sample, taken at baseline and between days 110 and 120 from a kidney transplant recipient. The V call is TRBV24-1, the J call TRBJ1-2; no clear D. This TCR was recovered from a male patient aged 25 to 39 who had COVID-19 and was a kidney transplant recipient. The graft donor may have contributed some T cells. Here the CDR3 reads CATSASLGYTF. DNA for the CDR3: TGTGCCACCAGTGCGTCGTTGGGCTACACCTTC.